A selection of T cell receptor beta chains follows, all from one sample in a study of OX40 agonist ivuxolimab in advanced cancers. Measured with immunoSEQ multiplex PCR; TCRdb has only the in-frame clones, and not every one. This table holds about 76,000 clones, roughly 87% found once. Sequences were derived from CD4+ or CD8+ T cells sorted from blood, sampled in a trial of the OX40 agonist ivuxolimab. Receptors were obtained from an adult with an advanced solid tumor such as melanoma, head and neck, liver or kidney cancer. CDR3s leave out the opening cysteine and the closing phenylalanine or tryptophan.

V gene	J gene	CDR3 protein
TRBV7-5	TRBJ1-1	VRSPHRGWPEAF
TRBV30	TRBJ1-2	AWVAGRGGFGGYT
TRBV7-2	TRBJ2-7	ASSQDSLTGKGYEQY
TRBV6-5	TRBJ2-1	ASSYGPEQF
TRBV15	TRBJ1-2	ATSRAQGVDGYT
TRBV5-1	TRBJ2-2	ASSRGLNTGELF
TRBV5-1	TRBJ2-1	ASSLGRLYNEQF
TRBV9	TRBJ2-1	ASSVDLAGEYNEQF
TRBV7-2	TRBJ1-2	ASSLWGAHGYT
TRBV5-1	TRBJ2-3	ASSFSQVGDTQY
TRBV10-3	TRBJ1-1	AISEWAGGGYTEAF
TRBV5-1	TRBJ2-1	ASTRDVVAGYNEQF
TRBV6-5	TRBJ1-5	ASSYRWGNQPQH
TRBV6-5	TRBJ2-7	ASSSGGTSSYEQY
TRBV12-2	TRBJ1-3	ASRDVLVSGNTIY
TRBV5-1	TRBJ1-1	ASSARAPIGPPVVNTEAF
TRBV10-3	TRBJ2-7	AISAPEGRIYEQY
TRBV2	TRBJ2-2	ASGGSGRRTGELF
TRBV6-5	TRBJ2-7	ASSRGDSHYEQY
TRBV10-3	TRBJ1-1	AISALMGGTNTEAF
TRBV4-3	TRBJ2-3	ASSLGGTATDTQY